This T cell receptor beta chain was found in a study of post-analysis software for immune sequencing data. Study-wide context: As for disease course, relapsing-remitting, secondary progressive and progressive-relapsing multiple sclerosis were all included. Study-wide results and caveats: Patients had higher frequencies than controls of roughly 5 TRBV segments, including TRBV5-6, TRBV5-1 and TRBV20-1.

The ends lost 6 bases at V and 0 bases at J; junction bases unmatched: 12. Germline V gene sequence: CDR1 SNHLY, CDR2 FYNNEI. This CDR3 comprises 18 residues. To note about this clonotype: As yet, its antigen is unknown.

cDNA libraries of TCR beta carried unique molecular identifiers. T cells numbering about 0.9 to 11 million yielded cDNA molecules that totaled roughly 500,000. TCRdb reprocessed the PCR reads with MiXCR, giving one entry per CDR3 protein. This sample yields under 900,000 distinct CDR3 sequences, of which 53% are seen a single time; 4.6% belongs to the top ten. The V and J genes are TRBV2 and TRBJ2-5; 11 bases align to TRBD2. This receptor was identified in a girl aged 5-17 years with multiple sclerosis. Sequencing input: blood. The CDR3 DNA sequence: TGTGCCAGCAGGGACTATAAACTAGCGGGAGCGTACCAAGAGACCCAGTACTTC. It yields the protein CASRDYKLAGAYQETQYF.